This T cell receptor (beta chain) comes out of a study of technical replicates of blood from several donors. The method was immunoSEQ multiplex PCR; TCRdb's version includes in-frame clones alone and lacks a portion of them. The table lists approximately 81,000 clones, roughly 95% of them singletons. J gave up 11 bases and V 6 bases, and 13 bases lay outside the gene matches. Germline V gives CDR1 MDHEN, CDR2 SYDVKM. This CDR3 has 14 residues. This TCR came from a human donor in good health. Sequencing used T cells isolated from PBMCs. The chain has TRBV28 and TRBJ1-5; 7 positions match TRBD1. The DNA of the CDR3 is TGTGCCAGCAGGGGGGGACAGCTACCCGTGGCCCAGCATTTT. It specifies CASRGGQLPVAQHF.